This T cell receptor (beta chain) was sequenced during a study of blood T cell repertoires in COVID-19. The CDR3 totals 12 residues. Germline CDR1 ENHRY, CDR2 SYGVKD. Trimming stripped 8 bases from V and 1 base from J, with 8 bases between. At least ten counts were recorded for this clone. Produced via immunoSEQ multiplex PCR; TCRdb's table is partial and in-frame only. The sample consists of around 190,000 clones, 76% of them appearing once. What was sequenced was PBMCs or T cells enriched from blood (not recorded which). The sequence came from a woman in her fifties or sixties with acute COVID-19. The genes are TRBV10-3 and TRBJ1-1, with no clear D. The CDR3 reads CAIGEANTEAFF. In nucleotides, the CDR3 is TGTGCCATCGGAGAGGCGAACACTGAAGCTTTCTTT.